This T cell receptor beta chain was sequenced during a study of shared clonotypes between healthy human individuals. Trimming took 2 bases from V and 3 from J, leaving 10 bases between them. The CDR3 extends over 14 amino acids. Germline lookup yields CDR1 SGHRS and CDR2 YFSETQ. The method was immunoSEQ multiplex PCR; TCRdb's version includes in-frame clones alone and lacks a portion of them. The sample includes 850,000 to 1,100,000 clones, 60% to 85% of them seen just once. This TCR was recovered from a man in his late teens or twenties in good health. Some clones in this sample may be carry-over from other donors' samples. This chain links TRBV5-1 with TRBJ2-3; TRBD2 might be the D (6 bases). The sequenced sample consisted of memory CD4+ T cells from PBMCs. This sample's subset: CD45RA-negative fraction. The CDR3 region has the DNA TGCGCCAGCAGCTTCGGTGGGAGGACAGATACGCAGTATTTT. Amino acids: CASSFGGRTDTQYF.